This TCR beta chain stems from a study of CD8 T cells in Susac syndrome. Study-level points and caveats: CD8+ clones in Susac expanded most in TEMRA cells and active patients.

On this clonotype: The antigen remains unidentified.

With random hexamers, reverse transcription was performed on roughly 0.45 to 1 ug of RNA. TCRdb passed the immunoSEQ multiplex PCR reads through MiXCR, listing each CDR3 protein once. The sample consists of fewer than 150,000 distinct CDR3 sequences, around 95% of them appearing once. The CDR3 sequence is 17 residues long. The V gene's germline CDR1 is LGHDT and CDR2 YNNKEL (reference sequence). V shed 0 bases, J shed 1 base, and the junction held 7 bases outside the gene matches. The source of this sequence is a human donor with Susac syndrome. Sequencing was carried out using CD8+ T cells from PBMCs. The chain recombines TRBV3-1 with TRBJ2-7, with 9 bases that match TRBD2. Here the CDR3 reads CASSQEVAGEVSYEQYF. The CDR3 DNA follows: TGTGCCAGCAGCCAAGAGGTAGCGGGAGAGGTATCCTACGAGCAGTACTTC.